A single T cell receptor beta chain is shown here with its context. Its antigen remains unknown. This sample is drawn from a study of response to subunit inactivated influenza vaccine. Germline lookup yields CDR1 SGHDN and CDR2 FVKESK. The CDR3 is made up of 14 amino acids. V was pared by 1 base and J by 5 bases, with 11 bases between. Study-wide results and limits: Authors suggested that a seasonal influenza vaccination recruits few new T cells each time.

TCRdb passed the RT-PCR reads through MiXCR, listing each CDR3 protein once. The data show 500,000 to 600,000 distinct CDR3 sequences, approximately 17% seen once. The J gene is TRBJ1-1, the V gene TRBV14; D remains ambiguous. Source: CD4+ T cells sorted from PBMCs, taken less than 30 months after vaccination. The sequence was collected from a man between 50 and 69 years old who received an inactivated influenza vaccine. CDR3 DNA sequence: TGTGCCAGCAGCCAAGGGTTCGAGGTAACTGAAGCTTTCTTT. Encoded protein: CASSQGFEVTEAFF.